The sequence of this T cell receptor (beta chain) was determined in a study of shared clonotypes between healthy human individuals. Naive CD8 cells lacked CD45RO and underwent positive selection for CCR7, leaving out terminally differentiated effector memory CD45RA+ cells. The ends were cut back, 3 bases at V and 1 base at J, with 18 bases in the middle. The CDR3 length is 17 residues. Germline V gene sequence: CDR1 MDHEN, CDR2 SYDVKM. The method was immunoSEQ multiplex PCR; TCRdb's version includes in-frame clones alone and lacks a portion of them. The repertoire holds about 2.2 million clones, with roughly 93% as singletons.

The chain combines TRBV28 with TRBJ2-5, with D possibly being TRBD1 (5 bases). Sample: naive CD8+ T cells from PBMCs. The TCR sequence derives from a man aged 18 to 29 in good health. Some clones in this sample may be carry-over from other donors' samples. This chain's CDR3 is CASSFPGTPRVQETQYF. The CDR3 DNA follows: TGTGCCAGCAGTTTCCCCGGAACTCCCAGGGTCCAAGAGACCCAGTACTTC.